Listed below are T cell receptor beta chains from one sample, sequenced in a study of PD-L1 blockade in urothelial cancer. TCRdb keeps only in-frame clones here, not all; method: immunoSEQ multiplex PCR. Of tens of thousands of clones in the sample, around 89% were seen once. The sample consisted of PBMCs, taken around atezolizumab (anti-PD-L1) treatment. Every receptor here comes from a man aged 55-75 years with urothelial cancer. Each CDR3 is given with its conserved first and last residue. D genes are given only for firm matches. Only some rows state a clone size, as once, few, many or a class for expanded clones.

CDR3aa | CDR3nt | d_gene | j_gene | v_gene | abundance
CASSGGTGQYEQYF | TGTGCCAGCAGTGGGGGGACAGGGCAGTACGAGCAGTACTTC | TRBD1 | TRBJ2-7 | TRBV6-1 | NA
CASSQASQGREQYF | TGCGCCAGCAGCCAAGCGTCCCAGGGTCGAGAGCAGTACTTC | NA | TRBJ2-7 | TRBV4-3 | NA
CASSLAGGEKLFF | TGTGCCAGCAGCCTGGCAGGGGGGGAAAAACTGTTTTTT | TRBD1 | TRBJ1-4 | TRBV5-4 | NA
CASSFTGPLGDTQYF | TGTGCCAGCAGTTTTACAGGACCCCTGGGAGATACGCAGTATTTT | NA | TRBJ2-3 | TRBV28 | once
CASSPGGTNEKLFF | TGTGCCAGCAGCCCCGGGGGAACTAATGAAAAACTGTTTTTT | NA | TRBJ1-4 | TRBV5-6 | NA
CARFVQGTKADYEQYF | TGTGCCAGATTTGTGCAGGGAACAAAGGCCGACTACGAGCAGTACTTC | NA | TRBJ2-7 | TRBV21-1 | once
CASSGPGDLEDIQYF | TGTGCCAGCAGTGGACCGGGGGATCTAGAGGACATTCAGTACTTC | NA | TRBJ2-4 | TRBV6-1 | NA
CASSQQGADYGYTF | TGTGCCAGCAGCCAACAAGGCGCGGACTATGGCTACACCTTC | NA | TRBJ1-2 | TRBV7-2 | NA
CAWSPGTGTTNEKLFF | TGTGCCTGGAGTCCCGGGACAGGGACAACTAATGAAAAACTGTTTTTT | TRBD1 | TRBJ1-4 | TRBV30 | NA
CASSLIPGLAGHTSNEQFF | TGTGCCAGTAGCCTGATACCGGGACTAGCGGGACACACAAGTAATGAGCAGTTCTTC | TRBD2 | TRBJ2-1 | TRBV19 | NA
CASSLFGTGGEKLFF | TGTGCCAGCAGCTTATTCGGGACAGGGGGCGAAAAACTGTTTTTT | TRBD1 | TRBJ1-4 | TRBV7-2 | once
CASSPGVVNEQFF | TGTGCCAGCTCACCAGGAGTTGTCAATGAGCAGTTCTTC | NA | TRBJ2-1 | TRBV18 | NA
CASSPPGQYSGANVLTF | TGTGCCAGCTCACCACCGGGACAGTACTCTGGGGCCAACGTCCTGACTTTC | TRBD1 | TRBJ2-6 | TRBV18 | once
CASSQGPQGNYDQPQHF | TGCGCCAGCAGCCAAGGGCCACAGGGTAATTACGATCAGCCCCAGCATTTT | NA | TRBJ1-5 | TRBV4-1 | NA
CASRPLAANTGELFF | TGTGCCAGCAGACCACTAGCCGCGAACACCGGGGAGCTGTTTTTT | NA | TRBJ2-2 | TRBV6-4 | NA
CASSEGTTQETQYF | TGTGCCAGCAGTGAGGGGACTACCCAAGAGACCCAGTACTTC | TRBD2 | TRBJ2-5 | TRBV2 | NA
CASSLVGQGAGGEQYF | TGTGCCAGCAGCTTAGTGGGACAGGGGGCCGGTGGCGAGCAGTACTTC | TRBD1 | TRBJ2-7 | TRBV7-2 | NA
CASSSDRGLGPGTEAFF | TGCGCCAGCAGCTCAGACAGGGGGCTTGGACCCGGGACTGAAGCTTTCTTT | TRBD1 | TRBJ1-1 | TRBV5-1 | NA
CASSPLSYGKGETQYF | TGTGCCAGCAGCCCCCTCAGCTACGGGAAAGGAGAGACCCAGTACTTC | NA | TRBJ2-5 | TRBV7-6 | NA
CASSVGDRGTQPQHF | TGTGCCAGCAGCGTAGGAGACAGGGGAACTCAGCCCCAGCATTTT | TRBD1 | TRBJ1-5 | TRBV9 | NA
CASSWQPGQGPEAFF | TGTGCCAGCAGCTGGCAGCCCGGACAGGGGCCTGAAGCTTTCTTT | TRBD1 | TRBJ1-1 | TRBV7-8 | NA
CASSVRGDTQYF | TGCGCCAGCAGTGTCAGGGGAGATACGCAGTATTTT | NA | TRBJ2-3 | TRBV10-1 | NA
CAISDSDRGETEAFF | TGTGCCATCAGTGACTCCGACAGGGGGGAGACTGAAGCTTTCTTT | TRBD1 | TRBJ1-1 | TRBV10-3 | NA
CASSTGGGQPQHF | TGTGCCAGCAGTACAGGGGGCGGCCAGCCCCAGCATTTT | TRBD1 | TRBJ1-5 | TRBV6-6 | NA
CASSSTGGGYGEQYF | TGTGCCAGCAGTTCCACCGGGGGGGGCTACGGAGAGCAGTACTTC | TRBD2 | TRBJ2-7 | TRBV6-5 | NA
CASSLVWDAGEQYF | TGTGCCAGCAGCTTAGTTTGGGACGCGGGGGAGCAGTACTTC | NA | TRBJ2-7 | TRBV7-2 | NA
CASSLGLIYGYTF | TGTGCCAGCAGCTTGGGACTGATCTATGGCTACACCTTC | NA | TRBJ1-2 | TRBV7-2 | NA
CASSQGTANYGYTF | TGTGCCAGCAGCCAAGGGACAGCTAACTATGGCTACACCTTC | NA | TRBJ1-2 | TRBV4-2 | NA
CASSRTSGSSYEQYF | TGTGCCAGCAGTAGGACTAGCGGGAGCTCCTACGAGCAGTACTTC | TRBD2 | TRBJ2-7 | TRBV5-6 | NA
CSVEGTSGGPDTQYF | TGCAGCGTTGAGGGGACTAGCGGGGGTCCAGATACGCAGTATTTT | TRBD2 | TRBJ2-3 | TRBV29-1 | NA
CASATSGLNTGELFF | TGTGCCAGTGCTACTAGCGGGCTTAACACCGGGGAGCTGTTTTTT | TRBD2 | TRBJ2-2 | TRBV19 | NA
CASSQEPTGIGDNQPQHF | TGCGCCAGCAGCCAGGAACCAACAGGGATTGGGGACAATCAGCCCCAGCATTTT | NA | TRBJ1-5 | TRBV4-1 | NA
CASSITQGGNSPLHF | TGTGCCAGTAGTATCACACAGGGTGGTAATTCACCCCTCCACTTT | NA | TRBJ1-6 | TRBV19 | NA
CASSPAPGSGYTF | TGTGCCAGCAGCCCAGCCCCAGGGTCGGGCTACACCTTC | NA | TRBJ1-2 | TRBV7-3 | NA
CASSEARLSYNSPLHF | TGTGCCAGCAGTGAAGCGCGACTCTCCTATAATTCACCCCTCCACTTT | NA | TRBJ1-6 | TRBV6-1 | NA
CAWGGGGTGANVLTF | TGTGCCTGGGGAGGGGGGGGAACTGGGGCCAACGTCCTGACTTTC | NA | TRBJ2-6 | TRBV30 | NA
CASSLESPGGEQFF | TGCGCCAGCAGCTTGGAGTCGCCGGGGGGTGAGCAGTTCTTC | TRBD2 | TRBJ2-1 | TRBV5-1 | NA
CASSLPLGGQTDTQYF | TGTGCCAGCAGCTTACCCCTTGGCGGGCAAACAGATACGCAGTATTTT | NA | TRBJ2-3 | TRBV7-3 | NA
CSVTSGGDSYEQYF | TGCAGCGTAACTAGCGGGGGAGACTCCTACGAGCAGTACTTC | TRBD2 | TRBJ2-7 | TRBV29-1 | NA
CARSCRDRGRGEQYF | TGTGCCAGAAGTTGTAGGGACAGGGGGAGAGGGGAGCAGTACTTC | TRBD1 | TRBJ2-7 | TRBV5-3 | NA
CASSQPGQGVETQYF | TGCGCCAGCAGCCAACCGGGACAGGGGGTAGAGACCCAGTACTTC | TRBD1 | TRBJ2-5 | TRBV4-3 | NA
CASRSPGTYGYTF | TGTGCCAGCAGGTCCCCGGGGACATATGGCTACACCTTC | NA | TRBJ1-2 | TRBV6-6 | NA
CASSIREELELFF | TGTGCCAGTAGTATAAGAGAGGAGTTGGAGCTGTTTTTT | NA | TRBJ2-2 | TRBV19 | once
CASSSMGGQETQYF | TGTGCCAGCAGCTCGATGGGGGGACAAGAGACCCAGTACTTC | NA | TRBJ2-5 | TRBV7-2 | NA
CASSMDWGVSSYNEQFF | TGTGCCAGTAGTATGGACTGGGGGGTCAGCTCCTACAATGAGCAGTTCTTC | NA | TRBJ2-1 | TRBV19 | once
CASSLSGRNTDTQYF | TGTGCCAGCAGCCTAAGCGGGAGGAACACAGATACGCAGTATTTT | TRBD2 | TRBJ2-3 | TRBV9 | NA
CASSQVGWQGSGETQYF | TGCGCCAGCAGCCAAGTCGGGTGGCAGGGGTCGGGGGAGACCCAGTACTTC | NA | TRBJ2-5 | TRBV4-3 | NA
CASSPASGGVDTQYF | TGCGCCAGCAGCCCTGCTAGCGGGGGGGTGGATACGCAGTATTTT | TRBD2 | TRBJ2-3 | TRBV4-3 | once
CASSLMGQYEQYF | TGCGCCAGCAGCTTGATGGGACAGTACGAGCAGTACTTC | TRBD1 | TRBJ2-7 | TRBV5-1 | once
CASSTYQGNGYTF | TGTGCCAGCAGCACCTACCAGGGGAATGGCTACACCTTC | NA | TRBJ1-2 | TRBV7-6 | NA